Listed below are T cell receptor beta chains from one sample, sequenced in a study of OX40 agonist ivuxolimab in advanced cancers. Profiling relied on immunoSEQ multiplex PCR, and the TCRdb table lists in-frame clones only, not all of them. The sample carries roughly 89,000 clones, under 90% recorded once. The source was CD4+ or CD8+ T cells sorted from blood, collected in a trial of the OX40 agonist ivuxolimab. The source of these receptors is an adult with an advanced solid tumor such as melanoma, head and neck, liver or kidney cancer. Both conserved end residues are part of each CDR3. A D gene is named only where the DNA matches it firmly. Clone size is shown for a subset of rows, as once, few, many or a class of expanded clone.

CDR3 | DNA | J | D | V | size
CASRRTGANEQFF | TGTGCCAGCAGAAGGACAGGGGCCAATGAGCAGTTCTTC | TRBJ2-1 | TRBD1 | TRBV11-3 | NA
CAISESARELNEKLFF | TGTGCCATCAGTGAGTCGGCCAGAGAGTTGAATGAAAAACTGTTTTTT | TRBJ1-4 | NA | TRBV10-3 | NA
CASSLGGAALREQFF | TGTGCCAGCAGTTTAGGGGGGGCGGCCCTTCGCGAGCAGTTCTTC | TRBJ2-1 | NA | TRBV28 | NA
CATSVGAVQETQYF | TGTGCCACCAGCGTAGGGGCGGTGCAAGAGACCCAGTACTTC | TRBJ2-5 | NA | TRBV15 | NA
CASSIWGTNTGELFF | TGTGCCAGCAGCATCTGGGGGACGAACACCGGGGAGCTGTTTTTT | TRBJ2-2 | NA | TRBV7-9 | NA
CASSLGRDNEQFF | TGTGCCAGCAGCTTAGGAAGGGACAATGAGCAGTTCTTC | TRBJ2-1 | NA | TRBV7-8 | NA
CASSLYPSGNTIYF | TGTGCCAGCAGCTTGTACCCCTCTGGAAACACCATATATTTT | TRBJ1-3 | NA | TRBV5-6 | NA
CASSQGQGNSYTF | TGCGCCAGCAGCCAAGGACAGGGGAATAGCTACACCTTC | TRBJ1-2 | TRBD1 | TRBV5-1 | once
CASSLRADSGNTIYF | TGTGCCAGCAGCTTACGGGCAGACTCTGGAAACACCATATATTTT | TRBJ1-3 | NA | TRBV7-9 | once
CASSRRGSGGQETQYF | TGTGCCAGCAGCCGCCGGGGGAGCGGGGGCCAAGAGACCCAGTACTTC | TRBJ2-5 | TRBD2 | TRBV4-2 | NA
CASSATDLRSTDTQYF | TGTGCCAGCAGCGCGACAGACCTCAGATCCACAGATACGCAGTATTTT | TRBJ2-3 | NA | TRBV6-6 | NA
CASSPKTRLADTQYF | TGTGCCAGCAGCCCGAAGACACGGCTGGCAGATACGCAGTATTTT | TRBJ2-3 | NA | TRBV7-9 | once
CASSLYEQGTNSPLHF | TGTGCCAGCAGCCTCTATGAACAGGGAACTAATTCACCCCTCCACTTT | TRBJ1-6 | NA | TRBV7-2 | NA
CASSGRTGALRNTIYF | TGTGCCAGCAGCGGGAGGACAGGGGCTCTTAGAAACACCATATATTTT | TRBJ1-3 | TRBD1 | TRBV7-9 | NA
CASSDGYNEQFF | TGCGCCAGCAGCGATGGTTACAATGAGCAGTTCTTC | TRBJ2-1 | NA | TRBV5-1 | NA
CASRVGGMVQPQHF | TGTGCCAGCAGGGTGGGGGGTATGGTTCAGCCCCAGCATTTT | TRBJ1-5 | NA | TRBV28 | NA
CASTQSGNSYNEQFF | TGTGCCAGCACTCAATCGGGCAACTCCTACAATGAGCAGTTCTTC | TRBJ2-1 | NA | TRBV28 | NA
CASSLGPTAYEQYF | TGTGCCAGCAGCTTGGGGCCTACTGCCTACGAGCAGTACTTC | TRBJ2-7 | NA | TRBV13 | NA
CAWAGGSNQPQHF | TGTGCCTGGGCAGGGGGAAGCAATCAGCCCCAGCATTTT | TRBJ1-5 | TRBD1 | TRBV30 | NA
CASSLRAGETQYF | TGCGCCAGCAGCTTGAGGGCGGGGGAGACCCAGTACTTC | TRBJ2-5 | NA | TRBV5-1 | NA
CASSEARLRGQYF | TGTGCCAGCAGTGAAGCGCGGTTAAGGGGGCAGTACTTC | TRBJ2-7 | NA | TRBV2 | NA
CASAGQNYNEQFF | TGTGCCAGCGCGGGACAGAACTACAATGAGCAGTTCTTC | TRBJ2-1 | NA | TRBV19 | NA
CAISDTGGAYEQYF | TGTGCCATCAGTGATACAGGGGGGGCCTACGAGCAGTACTTC | TRBJ2-7 | NA | TRBV10-3 | NA
CASSSRTGEVRGYTF | TGTGCCAGCAGCTCCCGAACAGGGGAGGTACGGGGCTACACCTTC | TRBJ1-2 | TRBD1 | TRBV7-2 | NA
CASSSRDRGIYGYTF | TGTGCCAGCAGCTCCAGAGATCGGGGAATCTATGGCTACACCTTC | TRBJ1-2 | NA | TRBV7-2 | medium-sized
CASSLVAGNSGNTIYF | TGTGCCAGCAGCTTAGTAGCGGGGAACTCTGGAAACACCATATATTTT | TRBJ1-3 | NA | TRBV11-2 | NA
CASSWGRQGAWDSEAFF | TGTGCCAGTAGTTGGGGAAGACAGGGGGCCTGGGACTCTGAAGCTTTCTTT | TRBJ1-1 | TRBD1 | TRBV19 | NA
CASSLFSGDTGELFF | TGTGCCAGCAGCTTGTTTAGCGGAGACACCGGGGAGCTGTTTTTT | TRBJ2-2 | NA | TRBV5-5 | NA
CASSVQETQYF | TGTGCCAGCAGCGTACAAGAGACCCAGTACTTC | TRBJ2-5 | NA | TRBV7-6 | NA
CASSVGSNQPQHF | TGTGCCAGCAGCGTAGGCAGCAATCAGCCCCAGCATTTT | TRBJ1-5 | NA | TRBV9 | NA
CASSDRGDGELFF | TGCGCCAGCAGTGATAGAGGGGACGGGGAGCTGTTTTTT | TRBJ2-2 | NA | TRBV10-1 | few
CASIGYTGELFF | TGTGCCAGCATAGGGTACACCGGGGAGCTGTTTTTT | TRBJ2-2 | NA | TRBV6-1 | once
CASSRLAGNQETQYF | TGTGCCAGCTCACGATTGGCAGGCAACCAAGAGACCCAGTACTTC | TRBJ2-5 | NA | TRBV18 | NA
CASSLEGGDTDTQYF | TGCGCCAGCAGCTTGGAGGGGGGAGACACAGATACGCAGTATTTT | TRBJ2-3 | NA | TRBV5-1 | NA
CASKGTGGEKLFF | TGTGCCAGCAAGGGGACAGGGGGCGAAAAACTGTTTTTT | TRBJ1-4 | TRBD1 | TRBV2 | NA
CNLAGQGVREQYF | TGCAACTTAGCGGGACAGGGGGTAAGAGAGCAGTACTTC | TRBJ2-7 | TRBD1 | TRBV29-1 | NA
CASSQHPEGLHEQYF | TGCGCCAGCAGCCAGCACCCTGAGGGACTCCACGAGCAGTACTTC | TRBJ2-7 | NA | TRBV4-3 | NA
CASSGGGLAGETQYF | TGTGCCAGCAGCGGCGGCGGACTAGCGGGGGAGACCCAGTACTTC | TRBJ2-5 | TRBD2 | TRBV5-4 | NA
CAWSVAPNEKLFF | TGTGCCTGGAGTGTGGCACCAAATGAAAAACTGTTTTTT | TRBJ1-4 | NA | TRBV30 | NA
CAISNGQGTDTQYF | TGTGCCATCAGTAATGGACAGGGCACAGATACGCAGTATTTT | TRBJ2-3 | TRBD1 | TRBV10-3 | once
CASSPQGAISPEAFF | TGTGCCAGCTCACCACAGGGGGCTATCTCGCCTGAAGCTTTCTTT | TRBJ1-1 | TRBD1 | TRBV18 | NA
CASSTYSSGSFTDTQYF | TGTGCCAGCAGTACCTACTCTAGCGGGAGCTTCACAGATACGCAGTATTTT | TRBJ2-3 | TRBD2 | TRBV28 | NA
CASRAARYGYTF | TGTGCCAGCAGGGCCGCTAGGTATGGCTACACCTTC | TRBJ1-2 | NA | TRBV28 | NA
CASSPGYSSGNTIYF | TGCGCCAGCAGTCCTGGATACTCCTCTGGAAACACCATATATTTT | TRBJ1-3 | NA | TRBV5-1 | once
CASSQFQETQYF | TGTGCCAGCAGCCAGTTCCAAGAGACCCAGTACTTC | TRBJ2-5 | NA | TRBV4-2 | few
CASSILTGASGNTIYF | TGTGCCAGCAGTATATTGACAGGGGCCTCTGGAAACACCATATATTTT | TRBJ1-3 | TRBD1 | TRBV28 | NA